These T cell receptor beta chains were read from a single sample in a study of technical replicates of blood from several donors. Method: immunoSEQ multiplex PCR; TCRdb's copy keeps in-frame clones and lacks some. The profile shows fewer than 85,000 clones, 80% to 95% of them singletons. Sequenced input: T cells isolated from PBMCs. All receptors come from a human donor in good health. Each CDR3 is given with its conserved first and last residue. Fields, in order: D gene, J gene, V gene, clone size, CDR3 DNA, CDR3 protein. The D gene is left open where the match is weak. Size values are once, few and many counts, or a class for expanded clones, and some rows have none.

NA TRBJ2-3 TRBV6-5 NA TGTGCCAGCAGCAAGGACTACAGGATCACAGATACGCAGTATTTT CASSKDYRITDTQYF
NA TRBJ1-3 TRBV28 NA TGTGCCAGCAGTCCAGCAGGGGATCGAAGTCCTGGAAACACCATATATTTT CASSPAGDRSPGNTIYF
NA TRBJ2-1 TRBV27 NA TGTGCCAGCGGACCGGAAGGGGAATACGCCTACAATGAGCAGTTCTTC CASGPEGEYAYNEQFF
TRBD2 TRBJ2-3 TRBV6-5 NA TGTGCCAGCAGTTCTAGCGGGAACACAGATACGCAGTATTTT CASSSSGNTDTQYF
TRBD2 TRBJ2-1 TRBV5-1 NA TGCGCCAGCAGCTATAGCGGGAGTGATGAGCAGTTCTTC CASSYSGSDEQFF
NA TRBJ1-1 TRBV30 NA TGTGCCTGGATAACAGGGAACACTGAAGCTTTCTTT CAWITGNTEAFF
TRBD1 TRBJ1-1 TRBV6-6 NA TGTGCCAGCAGCTCAGGGGGCGGGTTGACTGAAGCTTTCTTT CASSSGGGLTEAFF
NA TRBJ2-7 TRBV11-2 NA TGTGCCAGCAGCGCCGGCTCCTACGAGCAGTACTTC CASSAGSYEQYF
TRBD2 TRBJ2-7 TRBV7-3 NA TGTGCCAGCAGCTTAAAGGGCGTAGCGGGGGCCCCCTCCTACGAGCAGTACTTC CASSLKGVAGAPSYEQYF
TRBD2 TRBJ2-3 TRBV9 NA TGTGCCAGCAGCGACGGGACTAGCGGGAGGTTTGATACGCAGTATTTT CASSDGTSGRFDTQYF
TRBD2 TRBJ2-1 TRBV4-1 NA TGCGCCAGCAGCCCACGACTAGCGGAGACCTCCTACAATGAGCAGTTCTTC CASSPRLAETSYNEQFF
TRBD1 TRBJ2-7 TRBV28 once TGTGCCAGCAGGGGGACAGGTCCATCCTACGAGCAGTACTTC CASRGTGPSYEQYF
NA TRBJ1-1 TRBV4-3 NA TGCGCCAGCAGCCAAGAGTTACATTATCCAGGTGAAGCTTTCTTT CASSQELHYPGEAFF
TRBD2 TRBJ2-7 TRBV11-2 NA TGTGCCAGCAGCTCCCTAGCGGGAGGACCCTACGAGCAGTACTTC CASSSLAGGPYEQYF
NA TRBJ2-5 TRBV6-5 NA TGTGCCAGCAGTTACTCGCCGGGAGAAGGGGAGACCCAGTACTTC CASSYSPGEGETQYF
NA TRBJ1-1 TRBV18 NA TGTGCCAGCTCAGAGTACATAGGAGTACCCGCTACTGAAGCTTTCTTT CASSEYIGVPATEAFF
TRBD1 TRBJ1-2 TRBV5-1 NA TGCGCCAGCAGCGTAGACAGGGACTATGGCTACACCTTC CASSVDRDYGYTF
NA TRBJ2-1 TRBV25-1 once TGTGCCAGCAGTGTCAAGGAGATAGGCTATGAGCAGTTCTTC CASSVKEIGYEQFF
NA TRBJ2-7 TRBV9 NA TGTGCCAGCAGCGTAGACAGCCTTACCTACGAGCAGTACTTC CASSVDSLTYEQYF
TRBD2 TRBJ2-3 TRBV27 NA TGTGCCAGCAGTGGGGCCTCCAAGCGGGAGAAAGATACGCAGTATTTT CASSGASKREKDTQYF
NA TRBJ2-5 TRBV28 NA TGTGCCAGCAGCGATAGTGCCCAAGAGACCCAGTACTTC CASSDSAQETQYF
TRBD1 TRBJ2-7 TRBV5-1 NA TGCGCCAGCAGCTTGCAGGGGGCAGATTCCTACGAGCAGTACTTC CASSLQGADSYEQYF
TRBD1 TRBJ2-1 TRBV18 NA TGTGCCAGCTACAAACAACAGGGACAGGGGAACGAGCAGTTCTTC CASYKQQGQGNEQFF
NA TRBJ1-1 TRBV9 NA TGTGCCAGCAGCGTAGACCTAATGAACACTGAAGCTTTCTTT CASSVDLMNTEAFF
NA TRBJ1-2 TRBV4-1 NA TGCGCCAGCAGCCTAAAAAGCGGAGACTATGGCTACACCTTC CASSLKSGDYGYTF